This T cell receptor (beta chain) was documented in a study of T-cell reconstitution after alpha-beta-depleted transplantation in children. Germline assignment: CDR1 SGHRS and CDR2 YFSETQ. The CDR3 covers 15 residues. The V and J ends lost 4 bases and 6 bases respectively, with 18 bases between them. The library targeted TCRbeta and was prepared with unique molecular identifiers. TCRdb passed the PCR reads through MiXCR, listing each CDR3 protein once. The sample has about 500,000 distinct CDR3 sequences, 30% to 35% seen once. This chain links TRBV5-1 with TRBJ2-3; either TRBD1 or TRBD2 may fit D (5 bases each). The clonotype was recovered from a human donor who donated a stem cell graft to a child with aplastic anemia. The material sequenced was PBMCs from the stem cell graft donor, taken from the stem cell graft. The CDR3 here is CASSPSGPLADTQYF. The CDR3 coding sequence is TGCGCCAGCAGCCCGTCGGGACCCCTGGCCGATACGCAGTATTTT.